This TCR beta chain is from a study of monozygotic twins with inflammatory bowel disease. An amount of 3500 ng of total RNA was used for each TCR library. TCRdb re-called the 5' RACE reads; every CDR3 protein appears as one record, without DNA. The sample table includes about 450,000 distinct CDR3 sequences. The CDR3 runs 13 residues. The germline V gene encodes CDR1 MGHDK and CDR2 SYGVNS. The source of this sequence is a human donor with ulcerative colitis or Crohn's disease, or a healthy co-twin of an affected twin (not recorded which). Sequenced: blood. The V call is TRBV25-1, the J call TRBJ2-3. This CDR3 is CASSESGTDTQYF.